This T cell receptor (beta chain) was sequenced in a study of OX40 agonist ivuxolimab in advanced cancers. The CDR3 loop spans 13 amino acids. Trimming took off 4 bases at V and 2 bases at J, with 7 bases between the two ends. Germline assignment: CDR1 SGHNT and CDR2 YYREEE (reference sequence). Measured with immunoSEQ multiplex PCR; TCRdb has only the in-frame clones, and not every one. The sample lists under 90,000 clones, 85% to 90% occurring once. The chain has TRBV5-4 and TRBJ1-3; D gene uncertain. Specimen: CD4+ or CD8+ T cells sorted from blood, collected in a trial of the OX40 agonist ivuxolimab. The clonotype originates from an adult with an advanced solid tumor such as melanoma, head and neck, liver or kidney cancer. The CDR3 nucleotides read TGTGCCAGCAGCCCAGAGCCTGGAAACACCATATATTTT. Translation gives CASSPEPGNTIYF.